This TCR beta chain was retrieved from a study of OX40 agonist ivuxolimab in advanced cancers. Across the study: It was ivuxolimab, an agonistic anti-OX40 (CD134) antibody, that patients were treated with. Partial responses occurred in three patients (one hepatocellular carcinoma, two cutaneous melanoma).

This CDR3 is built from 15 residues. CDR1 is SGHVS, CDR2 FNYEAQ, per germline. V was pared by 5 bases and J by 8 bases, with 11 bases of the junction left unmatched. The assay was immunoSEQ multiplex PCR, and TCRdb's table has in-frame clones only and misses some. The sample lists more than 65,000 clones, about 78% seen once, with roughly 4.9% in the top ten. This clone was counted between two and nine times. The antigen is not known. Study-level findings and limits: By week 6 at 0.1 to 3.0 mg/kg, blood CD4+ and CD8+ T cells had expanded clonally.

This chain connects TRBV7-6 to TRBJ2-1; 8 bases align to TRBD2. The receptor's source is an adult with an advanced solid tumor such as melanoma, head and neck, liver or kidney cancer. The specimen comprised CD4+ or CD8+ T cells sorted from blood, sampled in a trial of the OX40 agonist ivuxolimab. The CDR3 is CASSLKAGDSHEQFF. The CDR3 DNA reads TGTGCCAGCAGCCTAAAAGCGGGAGACAGTCATGAGCAGTTCTTC.